One sample yielded the 16 T cell receptor beta chains listed below, sequenced in a study of CD8+CD57+ T cells in acquired aplastic anemia. Profiling that covered TCR beta VDJ and CDR3 relied on genomic DNA as its template. A single record per CDR3 protein comes from TCRdb applying MiXCR to the reads. The data contain some 290,000 distinct CDR3 sequences, 55% to 60% of them singletons. Sequencing was performed on sorted CD4+, CD8+, or CD8+CD57+ T cells (not recorded which) from PBMCs. All receptors derive from a human donor with severe aplastic anemia or a healthy control (not recorded which).

The chain recombines TRBV20-1 with TRBJ1-5, with D tentatively TRBD1 (6 bases). Germline V lookup: CDR1 DFQATT, CDR2 SNEGSKA (reference sequence). The CDR3 runs 14 residues. V was shortened by 2 bases and J by 6 bases, with 14 bases between the two germline ends. CDR3 DNA sequence: TGCAGTGCTAGATCGAACCTGGACAGTCAGCCCCAGCATTTT. It is translated as CSARSNLDSQPQHF.

The chain employs TRBV19 and TRBJ2-3; 10 nucleotides align to TRBD2. V shed 0 bases and J 3 bases; nucleotides not matched to a gene: 6. Germline values: CDR1 LNHDA, CDR2 SQIVND (reference sequence). The CDR3 totals 17 residues. This CDR3 is CASSIETSGRGTDTQYF. The CDR3 bases are TGTGCCAGTAGTATAGAGACTAGCGGGCGAGGAACAGATACGCAGTATTTT.

The V gene is TRBV10-3, the J gene TRBJ2-1, with 9 bases matching TRBD2. The CDR3 is 16 amino acids. V lost 5 bases to trimming and J lost 1 base; unmatched junction nucleotides: 6. CDR1 is ENHRY, CDR2 SYGVKD, per germline. The CDR3 here is CAISSSTSGSYNEQFF. DNA of the CDR3: TGTGCCATCAGTAGTTCCACTAGCGGGTCCTACAATGAGCAGTTCTTC.

This clonotype came up many times. The chain joins TRBV5-1 to TRBJ2-7, with D possibly being TRBD1 or TRBD2 (5 bases each). The germline V gene has CDR1 SGHRS and CDR2 YFSETQ. V was trimmed by 4 bases and J by 0 bases, leaving 11 bases between them. This CDR3 is 14 amino acids long. CDR3 sequence: CASSRDGISYEQYF. The CDR3 DNA is TGCGCCAGCAGCAGGGACGGAATCTCCTACGAGCAGTACTTC.

The chain couples TRBV6-4 to TRBJ2-3; D is unclear. This CDR3 spans 13 amino acids. V lost 2 bases, J lost 4 bases, and 7 bases lay in between. Germline CDR1 MRHNA, CDR2 SNTAGT. The chain's CDR3 is CASSDKGSDTQYF. CDR3 DNA sequence: TGTGCCAGCAGTGACAAGGGTTCAGATACGCAGTATTTT.

The chain links TRBV10-3 to TRBJ1-1; D ambiguous. The V and J ends lost 5 bases and 1 base respectively, with 5 bases between them. CDR1 ENHRY and CDR2 SYGVKD come from the germline V gene. This CDR3 has 12 amino acids. CDR3 amino acids: CAISNSNTEAFF. CDR3 bases: TGTGCCATCAGTAACTCGAACACTGAAGCTTTCTTT.

This clonotype has a handful of counts. The chain uses TRBV7-9 and TRBJ2-3; TRBD2 agrees at 8 bases. Germline CDR1 SEHNR, CDR2 FQNEAQ (reference sequence). Trimming cost V 6 bases and J 4 bases; bases outside gene matches: 9. This CDR3 spans 15 amino acids. CDR3 DNA sequence: TGTGCCAGCAGACTATTAGCGGGGAACCCAGATACGCAGTATTTT. This translates into CASRLLAGNPDTQYF.

Notes on this clonotype: At one boundary the junction diverges from the germline segment, which might be a read error. The chain links TRBV10-2 to TRBJ2-7; TRBD1 aligns across 10 bases. The CDR3 sequence is 14 residues long. The germline gives CDR1 WSHSY, CDR2 SAAADI. CDR3 in DNA: TGCGCCAGTATTCCGGGACAGGGGAACTACAAGCAGTACTTC. Translated, it gives CASIPGQGNYKQYF.

The chain uses TRBV12-3 or TRBV12-4 and TRBJ1-1; 10 bases line up with TRBD1. The CDR3 contains 13 residues. V dropped 6 bases and J dropped 6; count of bases not matched to a gene: 4. CDR3 residues: CASRGQGRPEAFF. CDR3 bases: TGTGCCAGCAGGGGACAGGGGAGACCTGAAGCTTTCTTT.

The table lists this clonotype with many counts. V usage is TRBV7-2 and J usage is TRBJ2-3, with D unresolved. Germline loops: CDR1 SGHTA, CDR2 FQGNSA. This CDR3 has 12 amino acids. V was cut by 5 bases and J by 7 bases, with 10 bases left in between. CDR3 coding DNA: TGTGCCAGCAGCCCCCCCACCAATACGCAGTATTTT. This translates into CASSPPTNTQYF.

With regard to this clonotype: Given the absence of the conserved phenylalanine or tryptophan at the CDR3 end, a read error is likely. J is TRBJ1-4 and V is TRBV15; TRBD1 aligns across 10 bases. CDR3 size: 16 residues. J was trimmed by 6 bases and V by 1 base; bases with no gene match: 5. Germline V gene sequence: CDR1 LNHNV, CDR2 YYDKDF (reference sequence). CDR3 coding DNA: TGTGCCACCAGCAGAGTCGGGGGGACAGGGGATGAAAAACTGTTTTAT. Amino acids: CATSRVGGTGDEKLFY.

A word on this clonotype: The junction shows a germline mismatch at one end, possibly a read error. V and J are TRBV5-1 and TRBJ2-3; D is uncertain. Germline V gene sequence: CDR1 SGHRS, CDR2 YFSETQ. The CDR3 spans 11 residues. The CDR3 reads CASSRTDTQYF. The CDR3 coding sequence is TGTGCCAGCAGTCGTACAGATACGCAGTATTTT.

This chain uses TRBV2 with TRBJ2-7; D gene ambiguous. The CDR3 sequence is 14 residues long. V lost 6 bases and J lost 0, with 12 bases in between. From germline, CDR1 is SNHLY and CDR2 FYNNEI. CDR3 protein: CASSPPTSSYEQYF. The CDR3 DNA reads TGTGCCAGCAGCCCCCCCACCAGCTCCTACGAGCAGTACTTC.

The rearrangement uses TRBV9 and TRBJ1-2, with D tentatively TRBD1 (5 bases). The germline CDR1 and CDR2 sequences are SGDLS and YYNGEE. The CDR3 consists of 15 residues. V was trimmed by 4 bases and J by 7 bases, leaving 20 bases between them. The DNA of the CDR3 is TGTGCCAGCAGCCCGAGTGATGGGGGAGACCCTGGCTACACCTTC. This encodes CASSPSDGGDPGYTF.

The chain carries TRBV10-3 and TRBJ2-7, with 12 bases aligning to TRBD2. Trimming cost V 6 bases and J 9 bases; bases outside gene matches: 9. Germline CDR1 ENHRY, CDR2 SYGVKD. The CDR3 loop spans 14 amino acids. DNA for the CDR3: TGTGCCATCAGAGCGGGACTAGCGGGTCTAGGGCAGTACTTC. Residues: CAIRAGLAGLGQYF.

This rearrangement joins TRBV25-1 to TRBJ1-3; D gene uncertain. The CDR3 loop spans 16 amino acids. The germline V and J ends were trimmed by 3 bases and 0 bases, with 12 bases remaining between them. Looked up from germline, CDR1 is MGHDK and CDR2 is SYGVNS. CDR3 sequence: CASSDSGRGSGNTIYF. In nucleotides, the CDR3 is TGTGCCAGCAGTGATTCGGGCCGAGGCTCTGGAAACACCATATATTTT.